This T cell receptor (beta chain) was documented in a study of blood T cells in healthy people across ages. This clonotype was observed many times. Researchers isolated at least 7 million PBMCs per sample. The second PCR ran about 6 to 11 cycles with a sample-barcoded 5' primer and J-beta primers. TCRdb analysed the 5' RACE reads with MiXCR anew, one entry per CDR3 protein. The profile shows approximately 680,000 distinct CDR3 sequences, 32% of them singletons. V shed 6 bases, J shed 8 bases, and the junction held 14 bases outside the gene matches. CDR1 MNHEY and CDR2 SVGAGI come from the germline V gene. This CDR3 spans 15 amino acids.

Input material: blood. This TCR came from a woman at least 80 years old in good health. V is TRBV6-5 and J is TRBJ1-2; 8 bases map to TRBD1. The CDR3 here is CASRTGLTGVGGYTF. In nucleotides, the CDR3 is TGTGCCAGCAGAACGGGGCTGACAGGGGTGGGAGGCTACACCTTC.